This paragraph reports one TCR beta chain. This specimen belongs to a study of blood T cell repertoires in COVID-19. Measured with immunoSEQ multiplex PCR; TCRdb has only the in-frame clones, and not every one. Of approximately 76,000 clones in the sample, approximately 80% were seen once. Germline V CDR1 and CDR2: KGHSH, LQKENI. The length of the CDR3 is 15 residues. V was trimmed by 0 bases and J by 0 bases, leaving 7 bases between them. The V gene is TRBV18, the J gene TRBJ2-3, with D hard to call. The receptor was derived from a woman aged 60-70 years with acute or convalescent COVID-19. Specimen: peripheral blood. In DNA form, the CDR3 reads TGTGCCAGCTCACCACCGCCAGTGAGCACAGATACGCAGTATTTT. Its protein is CASSPPPVSTDTQYF. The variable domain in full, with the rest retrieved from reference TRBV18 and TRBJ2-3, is NAGVMQNPRHLVRRRGQEARLRCSPMKGHSHVYWYRQLPEEGLKFMVYLQKENIIDESGMPKERFSAEFPKEGPSILRIQQVVRGDSAAYFCASSPPPVSTDTQYFGPGTRLTVL.